The next 30 T cell receptor beta chains were all read from a single sample in a study of T cell responses to AZD1222 COVID-19 vaccine. Here immunoSEQ multiplex PCR was the method, and the copy in TCRdb shows in-frame clones only, minus some. Altogether about 140,000 clones are present, 90% being singletons, with the ten largest covering more than 3%. The sequences come from peripheral blood, collected on day 0 of AZD1222 vaccination. Receptor source: an adult in good health.

J is TRBJ1-4 and V is TRBV15, with 9 bases aligning to TRBD1. Germline V gives CDR1 LNHNV, CDR2 YYDKDF (reference sequence). J was trimmed by 5 bases and V by 5 bases; bases with no gene match: 6. The CDR3 covers 15 residues. CDR3 bases: TGTGCCACCAGCCTGGTAGGGACAGGGAATGAAAAACTGTTTTTT. Encoded protein: CATSLVGTGNEKLFF.

The chain links TRBV10-3 to TRBJ2-5, with 8 nucleotides matching TRBD2. Germline V gene sequence: CDR1 ENHRY, CDR2 SYGVKD. The CDR3 has 14 residues. V was pared by 5 bases and J by 4 bases, with 6 bases of the junction left unmatched. The CDR3 DNA follows: TGTGCCATCAGTACCGGGACTAGAGGAGAGACCCAGTACTTC. Translating it yields CAISTGTRGETQYF.

The count of this clone is one. The J gene is TRBJ1-2, the V gene TRBV15, with D perhaps matching TRBD1 (5 bases). The V end lost 0 bases, the J end lost 8 bases, and 10 bases lay between the germline ends. This CDR3 contains 13 residues. From germline, CDR1 is LNHNV and CDR2 YYDKDF (reference sequence). CDR3 residues: CATSRDTGEGYTF. The CDR3 DNA follows: TGTGCCACCAGCAGAGATACGGGGGAGGGCTACACCTTC.

V gene TRBV11-3 combines with J gene TRBJ2-5, with 12 bases lining up with TRBD2. This CDR3 comprises 17 residues. Per germline, CDR1 SGHNT and CDR2 YENEEA. J gave up 6 bases and V 4 bases, and 12 bases lay outside the gene matches. CDR3 region: CASSSSTTSGGRKTQYF. The CDR3 DNA follows: TGTGCCAGCAGCTCCAGTACGACTAGCGGGGGACGAAAGACCCAGTACTTC.

The chain has TRBV3-1 (or the pseudogene TRBV3-2) and TRBJ1-4; unclear D gene. CDR1 LGHDT and CDR2 YNNKEL come from the germline V gene (reference sequence). The length of the CDR3 is 14 residues. V was trimmed by 1 base and J by 7 bases, leaving 10 bases between them. CDR3 coding DNA: TGTGCCAGCAGCCAAGGATCGTGGAGTGAAAAACTGTTTTTT. Translating gives CASSQGSWSEKLFF.

The chain combines TRBV27 with TRBJ2-5; 13 bases are a match to TRBD2. This CDR3 has 19 amino acids. CDR1 and CDR2 (germline): MNHEY, SMNVEV (reference sequence). With 1 base clipped from V and 3 bases from J, the junction kept 11 bases outside the gene matches. The CDR3 coding sequence is TGTGCCAGCAGTTTATATCCCCCTGGGACTAGCGGGGTGGAAGAGACCCAGTACTTC. Its protein is CASSLYPPGTSGVEETQYF.

The V call is TRBV19, the J call TRBJ1-2; D call uncertain. The ends were cut back, 3 bases at V and 1 base at J, with 9 bases in the middle. Per germline, CDR1 LNHDA and CDR2 SQIVND (reference sequence). This CDR3 is 14 amino acids long. This CDR3 reads CASSIASHNYGYTF. For the CDR3, the DNA is TGTGCCAGTAGTATTGCCTCACATAACTATGGCTACACCTTC.

This rearrangement joins TRBV7-8 to TRBJ1-1; D is ambiguous. The CDR3 totals 17 residues. Trimming removed 1 base from V and 3 bases from J, with 18 bases in between. The germline V gene has CDR1 SGHVS and CDR2 FQNEAQ. CDR3 sequence reads: CASSLGYDGYEDTEAFF. The CDR3 DNA follows: TGTGCCAGCAGCTTAGGATACGACGGATACGAGGACACTGAAGCTTTCTTT. The full variable domain, its missing parts supplied by reference TRBV7-8 and TRBJ1-1, is GAGVSQSPRYKVAKRGQDVALRCDPISGHVSLFWYQQALGQGPEFLTYFQNEAQLDKSGLPSDRFFAERPEGSVSTLKIQRTQQEDSAVYLCASSLGYDGYEDTEAFFGQGTRLTVV.

This sequence joins TRBV27 and TRBJ1-3; tentative D call: TRBD1 (6 bases). Trimming removed 1 base at V and 0 bases at J, with 7 bases between. Germline values: CDR1 MNHEY, CDR2 SMNVEV (reference sequence). The CDR3 has 15 residues. In DNA form, the CDR3 reads TGTGCCAGCAGTTTATGGACAGACTCTGGAAACACCATATATTTT. Protein: CASSLWTDSGNTIYF.

J is TRBJ2-3 and V is TRBV29-1, with a possible D match to TRBD1 (6 bases). The CDR3 length is 15 residues. The germline CDR1 and CDR2 sequences are SQVTM and ANQGSEA. Trimming stripped 3 bases from V and 1 base from J, with 14 bases between. The CDR3 is CSVEVGRGGTDTQYF. In nucleotides, the CDR3 is TGCAGCGTTGAGGTTGGCAGGGGAGGCACAGATACGCAGTATTTT.

The V and J genes are TRBV3-1 (or the pseudogene TRBV3-2) and TRBJ1-1; D is uncertain. Trimming took 1 base from V and 1 from J, leaving 13 bases between them. Germline CDR1 is LGHDT and CDR2 is YNNKEL (reference sequence). The CDR3 extends over 16 amino acids. CDR3 sequence: CASSQGARMENTEAFF. CDR3 DNA sequence: TGTGCCAGCAGCCAAGGGGCGCGGATGGAGAACACTGAAGCTTTCTTT.

CDR3 region: CASSQDRPGWSGANVLTF. The CDR3 nucleotides are TGCGCCAGCAGCCAAGACAGGCCTGGGTGGTCTGGGGCCAACGTCCTGACTTTC. The chain couples TRBV5-1 to TRBJ2-6; tentatively, D is TRBD1 (6 bases). V shed 4 bases and J shed 1 base, with 18 bases lying between them. This CDR3 comprises 18 residues. CDR1 and CDR2 (germline): SGHRS, YFSETQ.

The gene calls are TRBV13 and TRBJ1-4; 7 nucleotides line up with TRBD1. The ends lost 5 bases at V and 7 bases at J; junction bases unmatched: 4. The CDR3 length is 13 residues. In germline, CDR1 is PRHDT, CDR2 FYEKMQ (reference sequence). The CDR3 region is CASSRDRVEKLFF. In DNA, the CDR3 is TGTGCCAGCAGCCGCGACAGGGTTGAAAAACTGTTTTTT.

Only a few counts were recorded for this clone. The V gene is TRBV7-2, the J gene TRBJ2-3, with a possible D match to TRBD2 (5 bases). The CDR3 extends over 15 amino acids. V was cut by 2 bases and J by 3 bases, with 12 bases left in between. Germline CDR1 reads SGHTA; CDR2 reads FQGNSA. In DNA, the CDR3 is TGTGCCAGCAGCTTACCGCGGGCACAGACAGATACGCAGTATTTT. Its protein is CASSLPRAQTDTQYF.

This clone turned up a few times. V usage is TRBV27 and J usage is TRBJ2-7, with a weak D call TRBD1 (6 bases). The CDR3 is 14 amino acids. The germline gives CDR1 MNHEY, CDR2 SMNVEV (reference sequence). The ends were cut back, 2 bases at V and 2 bases at J, with 10 bases in the middle. The chain's CDR3 is CASSLQWGPYEQYF. DNA for the CDR3: TGTGCCAGCAGTTTACAGTGGGGGCCCTACGAGCAGTACTTC.

This clone was counted between two and nine times. The gene calls are TRBV5-1 and TRBJ2-5, with a possible D match to TRBD2 (7 bases). The CDR3 contains 16 residues. CDR1 is SGHRS and CDR2 is YFSETQ in the germline V gene. V dropped 0 bases and J dropped 1 base, with 13 bases sitting between them. The CDR3 DNA follows: TGCGCCAGCAGCTTGGTACCGGGGGGCCGCCAAGAGACCCAGTACTTC. The encoded protein is CASSLVPGGRQETQYF.

V and J are TRBV30 and TRBJ1-4; 7 bases are shared with TRBD1. J was trimmed by 7 bases and V by 4 bases; bases with no gene match: 9. The CDR3 totals 14 residues. Germline V CDR1 and CDR2: GTSNPN, SVGIG (reference sequence). The CDR3: CAWTLTGLAEKLFF. The CDR3 nucleotides read TGTGCCTGGACTTTGACAGGGTTGGCTGAAAAACTGTTTTTT. Looking up the rest from reference TRBV30 and TRBJ1-4 gives the full variable domain: SQTIHQWPATLVQPVGSPLSLECTVEGTSNPNLYWYRQAAGRGLQLLFYSVGIGQISSEVPQNLSASRPQDRQFILSSKKLLLSDSGFYLCAWTLTGLAEKLFFGSGTQLSVL.

Only one count was recorded for this clone. This chain uses TRBV3-1 (or the pseudogene TRBV3-2) with TRBJ1-1; tentatively, D is TRBD1 (5 bases). Germline loops: CDR1 LGHDT, CDR2 YNNKEL (reference sequence). The CDR3 sequence is 15 residues long. V lost 1 base, J lost 0 bases, and 9 bases lay in between. The CDR3 here is CASSQVARVNTEAFF. The CDR3 DNA sequence: TGTGCCAGCAGCCAAGTGGCCAGGGTGAACACTGAAGCTTTCTTT.

The rearrangement joins TRBV30 to TRBJ1-2; D is undetermined. The V gene's germline CDR1 is GTSNPN and CDR2 SVGIG (reference sequence). The V and J ends lost 0 bases and 2 bases respectively, with 13 bases between them. This CDR3 region has 15 residues. The CDR3 coding sequence is TGTGCCTGGAGTGTCCCCCTACAGCAGAACTATGGCTACACCTTC. Protein sequence: CAWSVPLQQNYGYTF.

This rearrangement joins TRBV10-3 to TRBJ2-2, with a tentative D call TRBD1 (6 bases). V was trimmed by 0 bases and J by 1 base, leaving 6 bases between them. The CDR3 length is 15 residues. Germline V gene lookup returns CDR1 ENHRY and CDR2 SYGVKD. The CDR3 protein is CAISESGGNTGELFF. The CDR3 DNA reads as TGTGCCATCAGTGAGTCAGGGGGGAACACCGGGGAGCTGTTTTTT.

V gene TRBV7-3 combines with J gene TRBJ2-5; 9 nucleotides match TRBD2. CDR1 and CDR2 (germline): SGHTA, FQGTGA. The CDR3 has 15 residues. V shed 2 bases and J 5 bases; nucleotides not matched to a gene: 6. This chain's CDR3 is CASSLAGGPAETQYF. CDR3 nucleotides: TGTGCCAGCAGCTTAGCGGGAGGGCCGGCTGAGACCCAGTACTTC.

This chain links TRBV7-8 with TRBJ2-7, with D perhaps TRBD1 or TRBD2 (5 bases each). V was trimmed by 6 bases and J by 4 bases, leaving 13 bases between them. CDR3 length: 13 residues. From germline, CDR1 is SGHVS and CDR2 FQNEAQ. The CDR3 DNA sequence: TGTGCCAGCAGGCCGCCGGGGCAGTACGAGCAGTACTTC. Protein sequence: CASRPPGQYEQYF.

V gene TRBV7-2 combines with J gene TRBJ1-1, with a tentative D call TRBD1 (6 bases). This CDR3 contains 14 residues. Germline CDR1 SGHTA, CDR2 FQGNSA. The V gene lost 1 base and the J gene lost 3 bases, with 9 bases spanning the gap. For the CDR3, the DNA is TGTGCCAGCAGCTTAGATGCAGGGGACACTGAAGCTTTCTTT. Translated, it gives CASSLDAGDTEAFF. Full variable domain (missing parts from reference TRBV7-2 and TRBJ1-1): GAGVSQSPSNKVTEKGKDVELRCDPISGHTALYWYRQSLGQGLEFLIYFQGNSAPDKSGLPSDRFSAERTGGSVSTLTIQRTQQEDSAVYLCASSLDAGDTEAFFGQGTRLTVV.

The rearrangement links TRBV9 to TRBJ1-3, with D unclear. This CDR3 has 16 residues. V lost 4 bases to trimming and J lost 0 bases, with 14 bases between them. Germline-derived CDR1 and CDR2 are SGDLS and YYNGEE. The CDR3 nucleotides are TGTGCCAGCAGCCCTCAGACAATATCCTCTGGAAACACCATATATTTT. Residues: CASSPQTISSGNTIYF.

V gene TRBV19 combines with J gene TRBJ1-1, with TRBD1 matching over 9 bases. Trimming removed 8 bases from V and 3 bases from J; junction bases left unmatched: 7. Germline loops: CDR1 LNHDA, CDR2 SQIVND (reference sequence). The length of the CDR3 is 14 residues. The CDR3 is CASSKQGADTEAFF. As DNA, the CDR3 is TGTGCCAGTTCCAAACAGGGGGCGGACACTGAAGCTTTCTTT.

The chain joins TRBV7-2 to TRBJ1-5; D gene unclear. The CDR3 has 13 residues. V was pared by 5 bases and J by 2 bases, with 7 bases between. Germline values: CDR1 SGHTA, CDR2 FQGNSA. The CDR3, as DNA: TGTGCCAGCAGCCGAAGAGGCAATCAGCCCCAGCATTTT. It specifies CASSRRGNQPQHF.

The chain combines TRBV19 with TRBJ1-2, with 8 bases aligning to TRBD1. The V gene's germline CDR1 is LNHDA and CDR2 SQIVND (reference sequence). CDR3 length: 14 amino acids. V lost 7 bases, J lost 9 bases, and 13 bases stayed unmatched. CDR3 sequence: CASTPKGQARSYTF. Written as DNA, the CDR3 is TGTGCCAGTACCCCCAAGGGACAGGCGAGAAGCTACACCTTC.

V usage is TRBV2 and J usage is TRBJ1-4; D is possibly TRBD1 (6 bases). The CDR3 runs 16 residues. The germline CDR1 and CDR2 sequences are SNHLY and FYNNEI. V lost 6 bases to trimming and J lost 3 bases, with 17 bases between them. DNA of the CDR3: TGTGCCAGCAGGGCCCCTCAGGGGTGGTCTAATGAAAAACTGTTTTTT. Its protein is CASRAPQGWSNEKLFF.

J is TRBJ2-6 and V is TRBV5-4; unclear D gene. CDR1 and CDR2 from the germline V gene are SGHNT and YYREEE (reference sequence). Trimming removed 3 bases at V and 1 base at J, with 8 bases between. The CDR3 sequence is 15 residues long. Written as DNA, the CDR3 is TGTGCCAGCAGCTATCGGACGTCTGGGGCCAACGTCCTGACTTTC. It yields the protein CASSYRTSGANVLTF.

The chain is built from TRBV30 and TRBJ2-7; D is uncertain. CDR1 and CDR2 (germline): GTSNPN, SVGIG (reference sequence). Trimming stripped 4 bases from V and 0 bases from J, with 16 bases between. This CDR3 is 15 amino acids long. CDR3 loop: CAWTLETESSYEQYF. CDR3 sequence (DNA): TGTGCCTGGACCCTAGAGACTGAGAGCTCCTACGAGCAGTACTTC.